This entry is about one T cell receptor beta chain. This CDR3 has 16 amino acids. The V gene's germline CDR1 is LGHDT and CDR2 YNNKEL (reference sequence). Unmatched junction bases numbered 4, after V lost 4 bases and J lost 1 base. Some clones are missing from TCRdb's copy, which holds only in-frame ones; the method was immunoSEQ multiplex PCR. The sample carries hundreds of thousands of clones, about 88% recorded once. The Seattle site enrolled patients during active infection and followed them longitudinally. This record belongs to a study of blood T cell repertoires in COVID-19. Study summary: Whether acute or convalescent, the COVID-19 samples came from the United States, Italy and Spain. PBMCs, B-cell-depleted T cells, or T cells provided the cDNA or gDNA that made up the material.

This clonotype was obtained from a woman aged 45-65 years with COVID-19, enrolled during active disease. The V call is TRBV3-1 (or the pseudogene TRBV3-2), the J call TRBJ2-2; 9 positions match TRBD1. Sequencing was done on a sample of peripheral blood. CDR3 nucleotide sequence: TGTGCCAGCAGCCCTATGGACAGGGGGAACACCGGGGAGCTGTTTTTT. This sequence encodes CASSPMDRGNTGELFF.